This TCR beta chain was identified during a study of T cell repertoires in cytomegalovirus infection. Each CDR3 protein is one row after TCRdb ran MiXCR on the reads. Among under 200,000 distinct CDR3 sequences, 7.5% to 10% were seen once, and the ten largest hold roughly 4.8%. This clonotype was recorded a few times. The CDR3 contains 16 residues. CDR1 is MNHNY and CDR2 is SVGAGI in the germline V gene (reference sequence). V was pared by 8 bases and J by 4 bases, with 23 bases between. The specimen sequenced was PBMCs. The clonotype was recovered from a human donor in good health (CMV status not recorded). Some clones in this sample may be carry-over from other donors' samples. The J gene is TRBJ1-2, the V gene TRBV6-6; tentative D call: TRBD1 (6 bases). The CDR3 DNA sequence: TGTGCCAGCGGGGGCGGCACAGCGATGACTCTCTATGGCTACACCTTC. Amino acids: CASGGGTAMTLYGYTF.